These 6 T cell receptor beta chains were sequenced from one sample in a study of shared clonotypes between healthy human individuals. Produced via immunoSEQ multiplex PCR; TCRdb's table is partial and in-frame only. The sample includes about 2 million clones, roughly 95% seen only once; the top ten take roughly 1%. Cells designated naive CD8 were CD45RO-negative and were positively selected for CCR7, with terminally differentiated effector memory CD45RA+ cells excluded. Sequencing input: naive CD8+ T cells sorted from blood. Receptor source: a man aged 18-30 years in good health.

This chain links TRBV5-8 with TRBJ1-1; D ambiguous. The germline CDR1 and CDR2 sequences are SGHTS and YDEGEE. The CDR3 runs 13 residues. Trimming removed 0 bases from V and 4 bases from J, with 7 bases in between. The CDR3 reads CASSLVWSTEAFF. Written as DNA, the CDR3 is TGTGCCAGCAGCTTGGTGTGGTCCACTGAAGCTTTCTTT. Complete variable domain (other parts from reference TRBV5-8 and TRBJ1-1): EAGVTQSPTHLIKTRGQQATLRCSPISGHTSVYWYQQALGLGLQFLLWYDEGEERNRGNFPPRFSGRQFPNYSSELNVNALELEDSALYLCASSLVWSTEAFFGQGTRLTVV.

The sample holds one count of this clone. The rearrangement joins TRBV9 to TRBJ1-2, with 7 bases that match TRBD1. The CDR3 length is 15 residues. The germline CDR1 and CDR2 sequences are SGDLS and YYNGEE. V lost 2 bases to trimming and J lost 2 bases; unmatched junction nucleotides: 6. Written as DNA, the CDR3 is TGTGCCAGCAGCGTTACCGGGACAGTGAACTATGGCTACACCTTC. As protein: CASSVTGTVNYGYTF.

The chain employs TRBV6-5 and TRBJ1-1; D is undetermined. The V end lost 1 base, the J end lost 4 bases, and 7 bases lay between the germline ends. The CDR3 loop spans 13 amino acids. Germline assignment: CDR1 MNHEY and CDR2 SVGAGI. CDR3 amino acids: CASSYLEFTEAFF. CDR3 DNA: TGTGCCAGCAGTTACTTGGAATTCACTGAAGCTTTCTTT.

The chain employs TRBV7-6 and TRBJ1-4, with a possible D match to TRBD1 (5 bases). Trimming shortened V by 5 bases and J by 3 bases, and 7 bases separated the two germline ends. The CDR3 extends over 13 amino acids. Germline-derived CDR1 and CDR2 are SGHVS and FNYEAQ. CDR3 amino acids: CASSRGSNEKLFF. The CDR3 coding sequence is TGTGCCAGCAGCCGGGGGTCTAATGAAAAACTGTTTTTT.

The chain has TRBV7-9 and TRBJ2-5; maybe TRBD2 (5 bases). The CDR3 is made up of 15 amino acids. CDR1 is SEHNR, CDR2 FQNEAQ, per germline (reference sequence). The V and J ends lost 2 bases and 2 bases respectively, with 12 bases between them. The CDR3 loop reads CASSLPPGDQETQYF. The CDR3 DNA sequence: TGTGCCAGCAGCTTACCCCCCGGGGATCAAGAGACCCAGTACTTC.

The V call is TRBV11-2, the J call TRBJ2-7; 10 nucleotides match TRBD1. J was trimmed by 3 bases and V by 7 bases; bases with no gene match: 12. This CDR3 region has 16 residues. The germline V gene encodes CDR1 SGHAT and CDR2 FQNNGV. The DNA for the CDR3 is TGTGCCAGCAATGGGGGACAGGGGCCCCTGGGCTACGAGCAGTACTTC. Translated, it gives CASNGGQGPLGYEQYF.